The 20 T cell receptor beta chains given below trace back to one sample, sequenced in a study of CD8+ T cells in alopecia areata. Following RNA extraction, reverse transcription yielded cDNA that acted as the sequencing template. Using immunoSEQ multiplex PCR, the repertoire was profiled, and TCRdb retains in-frame clones only, with some absent. The table records 110,000 to 150,000 clones, roughly 80% of them present only once. Treatment defined: oral pan-JAK inhibitor, 5-10 mg twice daily. The sample was CD8+ T cells sorted from blood, taken at week 4, from a patient treated with tofacitinib. The receptors were sampled from a human donor with alopecia areata.

The chain has TRBV2 and TRBJ2-1; either TRBD1 or TRBD2 may fit D (5 bases each). Germline V gives CDR1 SNHLY, CDR2 FYNNEI. Deletions cut 8 bases from V and 0 bases from J, with 23 bases between. This CDR3 region has 18 residues. Written as DNA, the CDR3 is TGTGCCAGCGCGTTGTCGGGGACGGATGCGAGCTCCTACAATGAGCAGTTCTTC. Amino acids: CASALSGTDASSYNEQFF.

This clone was found a few times. This chain uses TRBV19 with TRBJ2-7; 11 bases fit TRBD1. Germline values: CDR1 LNHDA, CDR2 SQIVND (reference sequence). The CDR3 is 15 amino acids. V lost 5 bases to trimming and J lost 3 bases; unmatched junction nucleotides: 6. Here the CDR3 DNA reads TGTGCCAGTAGTCTCTCCGGGACAGGGGGCTACGAGCAGTACTTC. Protein product: CASSLSGTGGYEQYF.

The sample holds a few counts of this clone. The gene calls are TRBV29-1 and TRBJ2-7; 11 bases line up with TRBD1. The V gene's germline CDR1 is SQVTM and CDR2 ANQGSEA. The CDR3 runs 14 residues. With 4 bases clipped from V and 3 bases from J, the junction kept 5 bases outside the gene matches. CDR3 nucleotide sequence: TGCAGCGTTGCCGGACAGGGGGCTCTCTACGAGCAGTACTTC. It codes for CSVAGQGALYEQYF.

The chain employs TRBV5-4 and TRBJ2-7, with D unresolved. The V end lost 3 bases, the J end lost 0 bases, and 10 bases lay between the germline ends. CDR3 size: 14 residues. Germline lookup yields CDR1 SGHNT and CDR2 YYREEE (reference sequence). The CDR3 here is CASSSGEYSYEQYF. CDR3 DNA sequence: TGTGCCAGCAGCTCTGGTGAATACTCCTACGAGCAGTACTTC.

This clone was detected only once. The CDR3 loop reads CSALWGQGADSYTF. The CDR3 DNA reads as TGCAGCGCTCTCTGGGGGCAGGGGGCCGACTCCTACACCTTC. The genes are TRBV29-1 and TRBJ1-2; TRBD1 matches 8 bases. This CDR3 is built from 14 residues. J was trimmed by 10 bases and V by 7 bases; bases with no gene match: 17. CDR1 is SQVTM, CDR2 ANQGSEA, per germline.

The chain couples TRBV5-8 to TRBJ1-1; 9 nucleotides align to TRBD1. The length of the CDR3 is 14 residues. Germline V lookup: CDR1 SGHTS, CDR2 YDEGEE. Trimming removed 3 bases from V and 10 bases from J; junction bases left unmatched: 10. CDR3 coding DNA: TGTGCCAGCAGCTCCATTCCGGGACAGGGATCAGCTTTCTTT. Translating it yields CASSSIPGQGSAFF.

The CDR3 sequence: CASSLSGRPYNEQFF. The CDR3 DNA is TGTGCCAGCAGCTTAAGCGGACGGCCCTACAATGAGCAGTTCTTC. The chain couples TRBV7-3 to TRBJ2-1; D is unclear. The V end lost 1 base, the J end lost 2 bases, and 9 bases lay between the germline ends. The CDR3 extends over 15 amino acids. Germline V gives CDR1 SGHTA, CDR2 FQGTGA.

The chain couples TRBV11-3 to TRBJ2-7, with D perhaps being TRBD1 or TRBD2 (5 bases each). The V gene's germline CDR1 is SGHNT and CDR2 YENEEA. Between the trimmed V and J ends, which lost 4 bases and 3 bases, there was a span of 16 bases. The CDR3 contains 15 residues. The CDR3, as DNA: TGTGCCAGCAGCTCCCATCGGGACGGGAACTACGAGCAGTACTTC. Translation gives CASSSHRDGNYEQYF.

The chain recombines TRBV27 with TRBJ2-1; TRBD2 matches at 9 bases. CDR1 and CDR2 from the germline V gene are MNHEY and SMNVEV (reference sequence). The ends lost 8 bases at V and 1 base at J; junction bases unmatched: 3. There are 14 residues in the CDR3. The CDR3 region is CASGSGGSYNEQFF. The CDR3 DNA reads TGTGCCAGCGGTAGCGGGGGATCCTACAATGAGCAGTTCTTC.

The chain couples TRBV7-9 to TRBJ1-4, with 7 bases lining up with TRBD1. V trimming: 1 base; J trimming: 8 bases; junction bases outside the gene matches: 4. The CDR3 is 14 residues long. The germline V gene encodes CDR1 SEHNR and CDR2 FQNEAQ (reference sequence). The CDR3 region is CASSLGTGREKLFF. The CDR3 DNA sequence: TGTGCCAGCAGCTTAGGGACAGGCCGGGAAAAACTGTTTTTT.

This CDR3 reads CASSKGQGSNEQFF. CDR3 in DNA: TGTGCCAGCAGCAAAGGACAGGGTAGCAATGAGCAGTTCTTC. The gene calls are TRBV21-1 and TRBJ2-1; the D segment call TRBD1 is taken from the table without a DNA check. TRBV21-1 counts as a pseudogene. This CDR3 contains 14 residues.

This sequence joins TRBV9 and TRBJ2-3; TRBD2 matches at 7 bases. Looked up from germline, CDR1 is SGDLS and CDR2 is YYNGEE. The CDR3 is 16 amino acids. The trim removed 0 bases at V and 2 bases at J, leaving 6 bases unmatched. CDR3 in amino acids: CASSVEERGFTDTQYF. CDR3 sequence (DNA): TGTGCCAGCAGCGTAGAGGAGCGGGGATTCACAGATACGCAGTATTTT.

This chain connects TRBV5-1 to TRBJ2-7; D is uncertain. Germline V gives CDR1 SGHRS, CDR2 YFSETQ. Trimming took 0 bases from V and 5 from J, leaving 9 bases between them. This CDR3 is 13 amino acids long. The CDR3 spells CASSLESNHEQYF. The CDR3 coding sequence is TGCGCCAGCAGCTTGGAATCCAACCACGAGCAGTACTTC.

The rearrangement uses TRBV27 and TRBJ2-3; D possibly corresponds to TRBD1 (7 bases). Trimming stripped 2 bases from V and 0 bases from J, with 15 bases between. Germline V gene sequence: CDR1 MNHEY, CDR2 SMNVEV (reference sequence). CDR3 length equals 17 residues. In nucleotides, the CDR3 is TGTGCCAGCAGTTTAATAAGCAGGGGGGCTAGCACAGATACGCAGTATTTT. Residues: CASSLISRGASTDTQYF.

The chain is built from TRBV7-6 and TRBJ2-2; possibly TRBD1 for D (5 bases). The ends were cut back, 5 bases at V and 4 bases at J, with 20 bases in the middle. Germline lookup yields CDR1 SGHVS and CDR2 FNYEAQ. The CDR3 has 17 residues. In DNA, the CDR3 is TGTGCCAGCAGCCTCGGATCTAGACAGTCCCTCACCGGGGAGCTGTTTTTT. This translates into CASSLGSRQSLTGELFF.

The gene calls are TRBV6-6 and TRBJ2-3; D gene ambiguous. Germline CDR1 is MNHNY and CDR2 is SVGAGI (reference sequence). Trimming stripped 5 bases from V and 2 bases from J, with 5 bases between. The CDR3 has 12 amino acids. The CDR3 bases are TGTGCCAGCAGTCTTTACACAGATACGCAGTATTTT. Encoded protein: CASSLYTDTQYF.

The chain employs TRBV4-2 and TRBJ2-5, with D tentatively TRBD2 (6 bases). CDR1 and CDR2 from the germline V gene are LGHNA and YNFKEQ. This CDR3 has 16 amino acids. Trimming took 1 base from V and 4 from J, leaving 16 bases between them. This chain's CDR3 is CASSQVPAAGPETQYF. In DNA, the CDR3 is TGTGCCAGCAGCCAAGTTCCAGCGGCGGGACCAGAGACCCAGTACTTC.

The chain combines TRBV15 with TRBJ2-3; TRBD2 is a possible D gene (6 bases). The CDR3 spans 13 residues. Germline V gene lookup returns CDR1 LNHNV and CDR2 YYDKDF (reference sequence). Trimming removed 5 bases from V and 6 bases from J, with 12 bases in between. CDR3 coding DNA: TGTGCCACCAGCCGGGACTTCAGGGATACGCAGTATTTT. It codes for CATSRDFRDTQYF.

This clone was picked up one time. The genes are TRBV5-6 and TRBJ2-1; D remains unclear. V was clipped by 0 bases and J by 0 bases, with 13 bases between them. Germline V gene lookup returns CDR1 SGHDT and CDR2 YYEEEE. The CDR3 contains 17 residues. This CDR3 is CASSLGAAMSSYNEQFF. CDR3 DNA: TGTGCCAGCAGCTTGGGGGCGGCAATGAGCTCCTACAATGAGCAGTTCTTC. Full variable domain (missing parts from reference TRBV5-6 and TRBJ2-1): DAGVTQSPTHLIKTRGQQVTLRCSPKSGHDTVSWYQQALGQGPQFIFQYYEEEERQRGNFPDRFSGHQFPNYSSELNVNALLLGDSALYLCASSLGAAMSSYNEQFFGPGTRLTVL.

The V and J genes are TRBV11-2 and TRBJ2-3; 15 bases line up with TRBD2. Germline V gene lookup returns CDR1 SGHAT and CDR2 FQNNGV. Unmatched junction bases numbered 7, after V lost 5 bases and J lost 7 bases. The CDR3 sequence is 16 residues long. CDR3 residues: CASSLAGTSGGHTQYF. The DNA for the CDR3 is TGTGCCAGCAGCCTTGCCGGGACTAGCGGGGGGCATACGCAGTATTTT.